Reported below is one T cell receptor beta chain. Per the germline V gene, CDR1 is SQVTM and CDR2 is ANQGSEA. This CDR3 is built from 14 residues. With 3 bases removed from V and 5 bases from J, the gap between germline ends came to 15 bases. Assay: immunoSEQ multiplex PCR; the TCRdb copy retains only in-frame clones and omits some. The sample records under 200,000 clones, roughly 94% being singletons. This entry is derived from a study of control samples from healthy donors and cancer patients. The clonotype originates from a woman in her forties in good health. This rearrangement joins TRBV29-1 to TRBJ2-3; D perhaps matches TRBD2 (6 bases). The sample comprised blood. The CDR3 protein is CSVERPDGGDTQYF. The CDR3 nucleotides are TGCAGCGTTGAGAGGCCCGACGGGGGAGATACGCAGTATTTT.